This TCR beta chain derives from a study of T cell responses to AZD1222 COVID-19 vaccine. Libraries were prepared by immunoSEQ multiplex PCR; TCRdb keeps only in-frame clonotypes and omits some of them. Of 100,000 to 150,000 clones in the sample, around 92% were seen once. The V gene's germline CDR1 is SNHLY and CDR2 FYNNEI. Trimming removed 6 bases from V and 4 bases from J; junction bases left unmatched: 9. The CDR3 spans 15 residues. To note about this clone: Its specificity is not known.

Study conclusions and caveats: Nearly half of spike-specific TCRs reportedly go after variant regions that carry no mutations.

The chain joins TRBV2 to TRBJ1-2; 9 bases are shared with TRBD1. This sequence originates from an adult in good health. The input for sequencing was peripheral blood, taken on day 0 of AZD1222 vaccination. The CDR3 sequence is CASSETGGTGYGYTF. The CDR3 region has the DNA TGTGCCAGCAGCGAAACAGGGGGCACCGGCTATGGCTACACCTTC.